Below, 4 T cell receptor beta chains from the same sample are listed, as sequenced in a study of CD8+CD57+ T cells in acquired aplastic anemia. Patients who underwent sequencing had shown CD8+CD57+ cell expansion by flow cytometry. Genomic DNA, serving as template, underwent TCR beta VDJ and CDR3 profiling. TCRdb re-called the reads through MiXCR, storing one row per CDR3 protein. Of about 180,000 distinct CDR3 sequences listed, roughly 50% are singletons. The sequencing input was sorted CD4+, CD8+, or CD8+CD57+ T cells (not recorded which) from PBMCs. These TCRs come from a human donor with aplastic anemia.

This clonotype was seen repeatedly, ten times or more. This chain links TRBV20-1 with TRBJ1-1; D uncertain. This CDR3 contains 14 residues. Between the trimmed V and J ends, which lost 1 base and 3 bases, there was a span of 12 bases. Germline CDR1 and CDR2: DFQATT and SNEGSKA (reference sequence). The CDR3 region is CSARGAGEDTEAFF. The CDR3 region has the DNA TGCAGTGCTAGAGGGGCGGGTGAGGACACTGAAGCTTTCTTT.

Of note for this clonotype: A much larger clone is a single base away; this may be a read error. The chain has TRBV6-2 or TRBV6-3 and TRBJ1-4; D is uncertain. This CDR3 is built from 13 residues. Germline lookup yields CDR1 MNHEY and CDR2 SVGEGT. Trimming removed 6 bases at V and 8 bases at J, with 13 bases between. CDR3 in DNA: TGTGCCAGCAGGGTGCTGGGAACCGAAAAACTGTTTTTT. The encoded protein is CASRVLGTEKLFF.

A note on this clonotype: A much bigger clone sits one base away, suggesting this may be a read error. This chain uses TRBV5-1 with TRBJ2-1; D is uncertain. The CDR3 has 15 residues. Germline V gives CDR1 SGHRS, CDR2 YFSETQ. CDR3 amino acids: CASSEAFRNYNKQFF. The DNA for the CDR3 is TGCGCCAGCAGCGAGGCTTTCAGAAATTACAATAAGCAGTTCTTC.

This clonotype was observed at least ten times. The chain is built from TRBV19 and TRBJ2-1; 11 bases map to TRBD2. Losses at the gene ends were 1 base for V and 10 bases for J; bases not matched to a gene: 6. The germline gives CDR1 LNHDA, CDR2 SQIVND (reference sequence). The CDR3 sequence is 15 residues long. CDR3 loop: CASSIVGTSGQEQFF. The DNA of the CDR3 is TGTGCCAGTAGTATAGTAGGGACTAGCGGTCAGGAGCAGTTCTTC.